Reported below is one TCR beta chain. What it binds is unknown. This specimen comes from a study of Ad26.COV2.S vaccination and SARS-CoV-2 variants. Study in general: Ad26.COV2.S shots went into the muscle once or twice, 56 days apart.

Data came from immunoSEQ multiplex PCR; TCRdb stores just in-frame clones and leaves some out. Among about 440,000 clones listed, less than 95% were seen once. Points from the study as a whole: Following vaccination, spike-specific CD8+ and CD4+ T cell responses reportedly exhibited substantial breadth.

The treatment was: some 20 received Ad26.COV2.S at low or high dose, single or two shots; roughly 5 received placebo; per-sample allocation not given. All samples were drawn on day 63, counting from the first vaccine or placebo injection. An 18-55-year-old adult in Boston served as donor. The V gene lost 6 bases and the J gene lost 13 bases, with 19 bases spanning the gap. The V gene's germline CDR1 is SNHLY and CDR2 FYNNEI. The CDR3 runs to 13 residues. The sequenced sample was peripheral blood, obtained in a trial of Ad26.COV2.S vaccine versus placebo. The chain is built from TRBV2 and TRBJ2-1; D possibly uses TRBD1 or TRBD2 (6 bases each). This TCR came from a person aged 18 to 59 who received the Ad26.COV2.S COVID-19 vaccine or a placebo. In DNA, the CDR3 is TGTGCCAGCAGCACAGGGTTAGCGGCTGATCAGTTCTTC. It translates to CASSTGLAADQFF.